The 8 T cell receptor beta chains in this list originate from one sample, sequenced in a study of OX40 agonist ivuxolimab in advanced cancers. TCRdb's copy holds only in-frame clones and misses some; the assay was immunoSEQ multiplex PCR. The table has about 28,000 clones, about 82% seen once. This specimen was CD4+ or CD8+ T cells sorted from blood, taken in a trial of the OX40 agonist ivuxolimab. These receptors were collected from an adult with an advanced solid tumor such as melanoma, head and neck, liver or kidney cancer.

As regards this clone: The junction shows a germline mismatch at one end, possibly a read error. V usage is TRBV2 and J usage is TRBJ2-5; the D gene is possibly TRBD2 (5 bases). The length of the CDR3 is 12 residues. Germline CDR1 is SNHLY and CDR2 is FYNNEI. The CDR3 nucleotides are TGTGCCAGCAGTACTAGTGAAGAGGCCCAGTACTTC. Translating it yields CASSTSEEAQYF.

This clone was picked up one time. The rearrangement links TRBV11-3 to TRBJ2-1, with D perhaps TRBD2 (5 bases). CDR1 and CDR2 from the germline V gene are SGHNT and YENEEA. The CDR3 is 14 residues long. V lost 1 base and J 7 bases, leaving 11 bases between the germline ends. CDR3 in DNA: TGTGCCAGCAGCTTAGCGCCGGGAAGAAATGAGCAGTTCTTC. Protein product: CASSLAPGRNEQFF.

The V gene is TRBV10-3, the J gene TRBJ2-1; 10 bases agree with TRBD2. The CDR3 consists of 16 residues. Germline V gives CDR1 ENHRY, CDR2 SYGVKD. The J segment lost 6 bases and the V segment lost 0 bases, leaving 5 bases of the junction unmatched. CDR3 nucleotide sequence: TGTGCCATCAGTGAGTCCCTAGCGGGAGTTCGCAATGAGCAGTTCTTC. Amino acid sequence: CAISESLAGVRNEQFF.

The chain carries TRBV27 and TRBJ1-4; no clear D gene. V was trimmed by 2 bases and J by 0 bases, leaving 13 bases between them. The CDR3 has 17 residues. Germline CDR1 MNHEY, CDR2 SMNVEV (reference sequence). CDR3 nucleotides: TGTGCCAGCAGTTTAACCTCGGACGGAGCAACTAATGAAAAACTGTTTTTT. Protein sequence: CASSLTSDGATNEKLFF.

V and J are TRBV29-1 and TRBJ2-7; possible D gene TRBD2, 5 bases. Germline values: CDR1 SQVTM, CDR2 ANQGSEA. V was pared by 6 bases and J by 3 bases, with 18 bases between. This CDR3 is 14 amino acids long. This CDR3 reads CSVYTGASGYEQYF. The CDR3 DNA is TGCAGCGTATACACGGGTGCAAGCGGCTACGAGCAGTACTTC.

This sequence joins TRBV9 and TRBJ2-7, with D possibly TRBD2 on 6 matching bases. Trimming removed 0 bases at V and 2 bases at J, with 12 bases between. This CDR3 comprises 15 residues. CDR1 is SGDLS and CDR2 is YYNGEE in the germline V gene. The CDR3 loop is CASSVADGGPYEQYF. CDR3 DNA: TGTGCCAGCAGCGTAGCCGACGGAGGGCCCTACGAGCAGTACTTC.

Concerning this clone: One end of the junction is discordant with germline, which a read error may explain. V usage is TRBV15 and J usage is TRBJ1-1; D gene ambiguous. CDR1 and CDR2 from the germline V gene are LNHNV and YYDKDF (reference sequence). The CDR3 runs 11 residues. The DNA of the CDR3 is TGTGCCACCAGAAGAGGCACTGAAGCTTTCTTT. It codes for CATRRGTEAFF.

There are a few counts of this clone. This sequence joins TRBV7-2 and TRBJ2-3; 8 bases map to TRBD2. The germline V gene encodes CDR1 SGHTA and CDR2 FQGNSA. V shed 5 bases and J 3 bases; nucleotides not matched to a gene: 4. CDR3 size: 14 residues. CDR3 in amino acids: CASSGIAGTDTQYF. CDR3 bases: TGTGCCAGCAGCGGAATAGCGGGAACAGATACGCAGTATTTT.